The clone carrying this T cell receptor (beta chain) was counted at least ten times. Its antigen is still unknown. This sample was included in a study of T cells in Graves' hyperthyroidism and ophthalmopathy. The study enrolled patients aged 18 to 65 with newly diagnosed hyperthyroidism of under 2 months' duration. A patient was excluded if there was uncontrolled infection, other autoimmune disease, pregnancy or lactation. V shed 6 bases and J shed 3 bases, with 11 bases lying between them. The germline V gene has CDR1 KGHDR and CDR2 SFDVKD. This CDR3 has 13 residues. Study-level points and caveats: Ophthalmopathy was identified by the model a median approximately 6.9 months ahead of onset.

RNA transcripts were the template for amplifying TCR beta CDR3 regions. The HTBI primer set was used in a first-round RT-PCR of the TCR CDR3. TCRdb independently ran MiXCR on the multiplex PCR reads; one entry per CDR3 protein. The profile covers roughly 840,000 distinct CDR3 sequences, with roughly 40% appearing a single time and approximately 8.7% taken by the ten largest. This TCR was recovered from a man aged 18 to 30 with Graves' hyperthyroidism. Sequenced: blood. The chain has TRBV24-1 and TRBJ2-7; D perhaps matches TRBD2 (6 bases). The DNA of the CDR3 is TGTGCCACCAGTACGGGACTGATCTACGAGCAGTACTTC. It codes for CATSTGLIYEQYF.